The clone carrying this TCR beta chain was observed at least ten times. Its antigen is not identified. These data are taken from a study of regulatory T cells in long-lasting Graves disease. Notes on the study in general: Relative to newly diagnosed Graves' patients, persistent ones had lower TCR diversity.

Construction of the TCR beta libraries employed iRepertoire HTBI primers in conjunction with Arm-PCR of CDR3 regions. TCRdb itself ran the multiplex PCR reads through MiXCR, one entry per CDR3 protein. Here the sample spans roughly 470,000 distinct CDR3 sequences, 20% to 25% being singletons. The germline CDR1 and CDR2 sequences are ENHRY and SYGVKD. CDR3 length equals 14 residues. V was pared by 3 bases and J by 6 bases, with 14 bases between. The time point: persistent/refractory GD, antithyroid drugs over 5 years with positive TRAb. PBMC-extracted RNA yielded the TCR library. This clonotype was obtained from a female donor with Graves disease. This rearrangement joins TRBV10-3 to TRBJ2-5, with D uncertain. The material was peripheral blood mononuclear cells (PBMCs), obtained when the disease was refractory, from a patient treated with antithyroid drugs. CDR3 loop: CAISDSVDKKTQYF. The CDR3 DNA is TGTGCCATCAGTGATTCAGTGGATAAGAAGACCCAGTACTTC.